The 17 T cell receptor beta chains below were found in one sample sequenced in a study of shared clonotypes between healthy human individuals. Some clones are missing from TCRdb's copy, which holds only in-frame ones; the method was immunoSEQ multiplex PCR. The sample holds about 1.5 million clones, roughly 96% seen once. The specimen was naive CD4+ T cells sorted from blood. The subset: CD45RA+ positively selected. The receptor source for this set is a man aged 25 to 40 in good health.

This clone has at least ten counts. V is TRBV4-1 and J is TRBJ1-5; the D gene is possibly TRBD1 (6 bases). The CDR3 has 16 amino acids. CDR1 MGHRA and CDR2 YSYEKL come from the germline V gene. Trimming shortened V by 4 bases and J by 3 bases, and 16 bases separated the two germline ends. CDR3 sequence (DNA): TGCGCCAGCAGCCGAGGAGGGGACACAATCAATCAGCCCCAGCATTTT. This sequence encodes CASSRGGDTINQPQHF.

The rearrangement links TRBV2 to TRBJ2-7, with 8 bases matching TRBD2. The CDR3 has 15 residues. Germline assignment: CDR1 SNHLY and CDR2 FYNNEI. V lost 4 bases to trimming and J lost 2 bases; unmatched junction nucleotides: 7. CDR3 residues: CASSVASGLTYEQYF. The CDR3 nucleotides read TGTGCCAGCAGTGTGGCTAGCGGGCTGACCTACGAGCAGTACTTC.

The chain couples TRBV5-5 to TRBJ1-5, with D possibly being TRBD1 (5 bases). Trimming cost V 4 bases and J 3 bases, with 14 bases left between them. The CDR3 has 15 residues. Germline V lookup: CDR1 SGHKS, CDR2 YYEKEE (reference sequence). CDR3 DNA: TGTGCCAGCAGCCTCGGGACGGGAACCAATCAGCCCCAGCATTTT. Protein: CASSLGTGTNQPQHF. The entire variable domain, with the rest obtained from reference TRBV5-5 and TRBJ1-5, is as follows: DAGVTQSPTHLIKTRGQQVTLRCSPISGHKSVSWYQQVLGQGPQFIFQYYEKEERGRGNFPDRFSARQFPNYSSELNVNALLLGDSALYLCASSLGTGTNQPQHFGDGTRLSIL.

The rearrangement joins TRBV18 to TRBJ2-3, with D maybe TRBD2 (5 bases). Germline CDR1 is KGHSH and CDR2 is LQKENI. Trimming took 2 bases from V and 0 from J, leaving 15 bases between them. This CDR3 comprises 17 residues. CDR3 residues: CASSPTRAITSTDTQYF. CDR3 nucleotides: TGTGCCAGCTCACCAACGAGGGCGATCACTAGCACAGATACGCAGTATTTT.

The chain links TRBV4-1 to TRBJ1-5; the D gene is possibly TRBD1 (6 bases). Looked up from germline, CDR1 is MGHRA and CDR2 is YSYEKL. This CDR3 has 16 residues. The ends were cut back, 1 base at V and 5 bases at J, with 15 bases in the middle. The CDR3 here is CASSQGRGSTYQPQHF. As DNA, the CDR3 is TGCGCCAGCAGCCAAGGAAGGGGGAGCACCTATCAGCCCCAGCATTTT.

The chain uses TRBV7-9 and TRBJ2-5; D might be TRBD1 (6 bases). The CDR3 runs to 16 residues. Germline assignment: CDR1 SEHNR and CDR2 FQNEAQ (reference sequence). Deletions cut 5 bases from V and 5 bases from J, with 21 bases between. The CDR3 DNA sequence: TGTGCCAGCAGCGAAGGTACCCAGGGGAGTGAGGAGACCCAGTACTTC. Amino acids: CASSEGTQGSEETQYF.

This chain connects TRBV5-4 to TRBJ2-7; D unresolved. The V end lost 0 bases, the J end lost 6 bases, and 13 bases lay between the germline ends. Per the germline V gene, CDR1 is SGHNT and CDR2 is YYREEE (reference sequence). The CDR3 runs 14 residues. CDR3 region: CASSLDVPPSEQYF. The CDR3 region has the DNA TGTGCCAGCAGCTTGGACGTGCCCCCCTCCGAGCAGTACTTC.

The CDR3 sequence is CASSVYVSSYNEQFF. The CDR3 region has the DNA TGTGCCAGCAGTGTTTACGTAAGCTCCTACAATGAGCAGTTCTTC. J is TRBJ2-1 and V is TRBV2; D gene unclear. From germline, CDR1 is SNHLY and CDR2 FYNNEI. Trimming took 4 bases from V and 0 from J, leaving 10 bases between them. This CDR3 region has 15 residues.

V and J are TRBV2 and TRBJ2-1; D is unclear. The germline CDR1 and CDR2 sequences are SNHLY and FYNNEI. The V end was cut by 8 bases, the J end by 7 bases, with 9 bases between. The CDR3 is made up of 11 amino acids. Here the CDR3 reads CASLATNEQFF. The CDR3 nucleotides read TGTGCCAGCTTGGCGACTAATGAGCAGTTCTTC.

The V and J genes are TRBV6-1 and TRBJ1-2; 9 nucleotides agree with TRBD1. The V and J ends lost 8 bases and 13 bases, in that order; junction bases with no gene match: 8. There are 11 residues in the CDR3. The germline V gene has CDR1 MNHNS and CDR2 SASEGT. DNA of the CDR3: TGTGCCAGCGTTCTCAAACAGGGGGCCACCTTC. It yields the protein CASVLKQGATF.

This clone was observed a single time. The chain links TRBV10-3 to TRBJ1-2; no clear D. V lost 0 bases and J 3 bases, leaving 14 bases between the germline ends. Germline values: CDR1 ENHRY, CDR2 SYGVKD. The CDR3 has 16 amino acids. The CDR3 DNA follows: TGTGCCATCAGTGAGTCGAGATCGGCGCACGACTATGGCTACACCTTC. This translates into CAISESRSAHDYGYTF.

Note on this clone: The junction departs from germline at one end; a sequencing error may be responsible. The sample carries other DNA sequences with the same CDR3. The chain links TRBV5-1 to TRBJ2-1; 10 positions match TRBD2. The germline V gene encodes CDR1 SGHRS and CDR2 YFSETQ. The length of the CDR3 is 15 residues. The DNA for the CDR3 is TGCGCCAGCAGCTTAGCGGGAGGGACCTACAATGAACAGTTCTTC. Translated, it gives CASSLAGGTYNEQFF.

The chain recombines TRBV29-1 with TRBJ1-2; possibly TRBD1 for D (6 bases). Germline V CDR1 and CDR2: SQVTM, ANQGSEA. The CDR3 contains 12 residues. CDR3 nucleotides: TGCAGTTACAGGGCGTCGAACTATGGCTACACCTTC. This translates into CSYRASNYGYTF.

The chain couples TRBV11-2 to TRBJ2-7; D perhaps matches TRBD2 (7 bases). CDR1 and CDR2 from the germline V gene are SGHAT and FQNNGV. This CDR3 is built from 17 residues. V lost 5 bases and J lost 3, with 23 bases in between. The CDR3 DNA follows: TGTGCCAGCAGCCGGGCCCCGAAAGGGGGGGCCTTCTACGAGCAGTACTTC. This sequence encodes CASSRAPKGGAFYEQYF.

V and J are TRBV6-5 and TRBJ2-7; D unclear. V shed 0 bases and J shed 6 bases, with 9 bases lying between them. The germline gives CDR1 MNHEY, CDR2 SVGAGI. This CDR3 is built from 13 residues. The CDR3: CASSYSRGSEQYF. For the CDR3, the DNA is TGTGCCAGCAGTTACTCGAGAGGATCCGAGCAGTACTTC.

About this clone itself: The sample has other DNA sequences that encode this CDR3 too. The gene calls are TRBV7-8 and TRBJ2-5; the match to TRBD1 covers 8 bases. Per germline, CDR1 SGHVS and CDR2 FQNEAQ. The CDR3 totals 14 residues. V dropped 1 base and J dropped 5; count of bases not matched to a gene: 3. CDR3 amino acids: CASSLGTGGETQYF. The CDR3 nucleotides are TGTGCCAGCAGCTTAGGCACAGGGGGGGAGACCCAGTACTTC. Looking up the rest from reference TRBV7-8 and TRBJ2-5 gives the full variable domain: GAGVSQSPRYKVAKRGQDVALRCDPISGHVSLFWYQQALGQGPEFLTYFQNEAQLDKSGLPSDRFFAERPEGSVSTLKIQRTQQEDSAVYLCASSLGTGGETQYFGPGTRLLVL.

V usage is TRBV25-1 and J usage is TRBJ2-2; D not certain. The CDR3 length is 12 residues. In germline, CDR1 is MGHDK, CDR2 SYGVNS. V lost 3 bases to trimming and J lost 6 bases, with 5 bases between them. As DNA, the CDR3 is TGTGCCAGCAGTGATCTATCCGGGGAGCTGTTTTTT. It is translated as CASSDLSGELFF. The variable domain in full, completed from reference TRBV25-1 and TRBJ2-2, reads EADIYQTPRYLVIGTGKKITLECSQTMGHDKMYWYQQDPGMELHLIHYSYGVNSTEKGDLSSESTVSRIRTEHFPLTLESARPSHTSQYLCASSDLSGELFFGEGSRLTVL.